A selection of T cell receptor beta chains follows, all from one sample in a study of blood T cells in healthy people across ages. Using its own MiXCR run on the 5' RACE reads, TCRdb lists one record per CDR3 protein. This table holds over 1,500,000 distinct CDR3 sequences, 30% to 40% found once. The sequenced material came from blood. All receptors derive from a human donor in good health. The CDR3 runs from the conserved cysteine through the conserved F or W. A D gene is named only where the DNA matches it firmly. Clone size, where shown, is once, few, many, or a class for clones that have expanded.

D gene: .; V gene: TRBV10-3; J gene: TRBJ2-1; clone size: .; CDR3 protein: CAFSGLRDEQFF; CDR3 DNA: TGTGCCTTCAGTGGGCTTAGGGATGAGCAGTTCTTC
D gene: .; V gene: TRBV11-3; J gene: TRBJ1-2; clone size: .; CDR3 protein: CASSLGTSDGYGYTF; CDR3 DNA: TGTGCCAGCAGCCTCGGGACATCCGATGGCTATGGCTACACCTTC
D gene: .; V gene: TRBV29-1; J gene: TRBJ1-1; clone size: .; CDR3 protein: CSVEDPRGAPAFF; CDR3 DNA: TGCAGCGTTGAAGATCCTCGGGGGGCCCCAGCTTTCTTT
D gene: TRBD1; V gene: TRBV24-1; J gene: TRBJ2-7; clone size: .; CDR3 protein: CATSGGQGGEQYF; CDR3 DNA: TGTGCCACCAGTGGTGGACAGGGTGGCGAGCAGTACTTC
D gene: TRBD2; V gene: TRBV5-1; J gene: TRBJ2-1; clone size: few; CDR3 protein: CASSYLAGGPPNEQFF; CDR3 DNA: TGCGCCAGCTCGTACCTAGCGGGGGGCCCCCCCAATGAGCAGTTCTTC
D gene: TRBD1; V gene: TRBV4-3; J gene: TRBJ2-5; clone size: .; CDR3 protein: CASSQRTGGREQYF; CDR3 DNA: TGCGCCAGCAGCCAACGGACAGGGGGCAGGGAGCAGTACTTC
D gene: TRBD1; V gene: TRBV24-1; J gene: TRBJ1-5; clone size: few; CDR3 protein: CATSEGQARYSNQPQHF; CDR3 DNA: TGTGCCACCAGTGAGGGACAGGCCCGATATAGCAATCAGCCCCAGCATTTT
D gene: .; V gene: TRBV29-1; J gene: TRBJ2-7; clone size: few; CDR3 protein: CSATYNSYEQYF; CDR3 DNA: TGCAGCGCAACCTACAACTCCTACGAGCAGTACTTC
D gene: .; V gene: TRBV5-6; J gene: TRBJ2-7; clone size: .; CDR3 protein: CASSLGSGSTYEQYF; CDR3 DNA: TGTGCCAGCAGCCTTGGTAGTGGCTCCACCTACGAGCAGTACTTC
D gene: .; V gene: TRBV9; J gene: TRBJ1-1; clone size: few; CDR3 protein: CASKGPNTEAFF; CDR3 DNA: TGTGCCAGCAAGGGTCCTAACACTGAAGCTTTCTTT
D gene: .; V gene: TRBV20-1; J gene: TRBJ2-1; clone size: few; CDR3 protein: CSADRRDSNEQFF; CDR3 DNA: TGCAGTGCTGACCGCCGGGATAGCAATGAGCAGTTCTTC
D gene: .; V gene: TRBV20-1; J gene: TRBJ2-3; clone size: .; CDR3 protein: CSATGQSYTQYF; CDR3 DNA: TGCAGTGCTACCGGACAGTCCTATACGCAGTATTTT
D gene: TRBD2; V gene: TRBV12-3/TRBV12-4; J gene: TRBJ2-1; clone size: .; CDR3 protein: CASSFPGGAIYNEQFF; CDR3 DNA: TGTGCCAGCAGTTTCCCCGGGGGGGCCATCTACAATGAGCAGTTCTTC
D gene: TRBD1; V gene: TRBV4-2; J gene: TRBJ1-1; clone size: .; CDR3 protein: CASSHGTGGAATEAFF; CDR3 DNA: TGTGCCAGCAGCCACGGGACAGGGGGCGCCGCAACTGAAGCTTTCTTT
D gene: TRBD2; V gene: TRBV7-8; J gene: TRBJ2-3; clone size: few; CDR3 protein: CASSLVRGGPSSTDTQYF; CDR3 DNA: TGTGCCAGCAGCTTAGTGCGGGGGGGCCCCTCTAGCACAGATACGCAGTATTTT
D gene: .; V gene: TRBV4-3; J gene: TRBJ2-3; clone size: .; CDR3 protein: CASSPARGTDTQYF; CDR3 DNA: TGCGCCAGCAGCCCGGCCCGGGGCACAGATACGCAGTATTTT
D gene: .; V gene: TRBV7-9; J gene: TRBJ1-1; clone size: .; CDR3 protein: CASSFLGNVAFF; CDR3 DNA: TGTGCCAGCAGCTTTTTAGGGAACGTGGCTTTCTTT
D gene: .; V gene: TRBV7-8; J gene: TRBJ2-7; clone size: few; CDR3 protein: CASSLGGGHQYEQYF; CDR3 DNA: TGTGCCAGCAGCTTAGGCGGGGGACACCAATACGAGCAGTACTTC
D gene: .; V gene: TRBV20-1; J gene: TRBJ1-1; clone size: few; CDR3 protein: CSAREQGDTEAFF; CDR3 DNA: TGCAGTGCTAGAGAGCAAGGTGACACTGAAGCTTTCTTT
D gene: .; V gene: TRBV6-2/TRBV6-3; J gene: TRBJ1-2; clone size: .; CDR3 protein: CASSDFGSIYYGYTF; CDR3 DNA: TGTGCCAGCAGTGACTTTGGGAGCATCTACTATGGCTACACCTTC
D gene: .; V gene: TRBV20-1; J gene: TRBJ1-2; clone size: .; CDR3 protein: CSASIGGNYGYTF; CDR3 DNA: TGCAGTGCCTCAATCGGGGGTAACTATGGCTACACCTTC
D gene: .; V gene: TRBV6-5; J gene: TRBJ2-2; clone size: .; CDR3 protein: CASSYSMGRVSTGELFF; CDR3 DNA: TGCGCCAGCAGTTACTCGATGGGCAGGGTTTCGACCGGGGAGCTGTTTTTT
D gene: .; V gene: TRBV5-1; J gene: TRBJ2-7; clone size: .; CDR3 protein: CTSIWMGPSSYEQYF; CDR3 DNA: TGCACCAGCATTTGGATGGGGCCATCTTCCTACGAGCAGTACTTC
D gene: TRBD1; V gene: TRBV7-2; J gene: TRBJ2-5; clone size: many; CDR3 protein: CASSRDRGKGETQYF; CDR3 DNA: TGTGCCAGCAGCAGAGACAGGGGAAAGGGGGAGACCCAGTACTTC
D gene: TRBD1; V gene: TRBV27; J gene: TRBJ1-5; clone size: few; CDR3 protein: CASSSLTGGVGYIQPQHF; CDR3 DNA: TGTGCCAGCAGTTCACTGACAGGGGGCGTAGGTTACATTCAGCCCCAGCATTTT
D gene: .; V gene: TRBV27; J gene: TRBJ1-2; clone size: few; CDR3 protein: CASSLSIGDYGYTF; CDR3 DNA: TGTGCCAGCAGTTTATCGATAGGGGACTATGGCTACACCTTC
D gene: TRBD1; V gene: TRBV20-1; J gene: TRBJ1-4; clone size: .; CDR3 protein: CSANRGPQEKLFF; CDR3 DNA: TGCAGTGCCAACAGGGGGCCGCAAGAAAAACTGTTTTTT
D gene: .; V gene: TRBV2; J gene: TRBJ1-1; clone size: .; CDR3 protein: CASRLMMNTEAFF; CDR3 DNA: TGTGCCAGCAGACTGATGATGAACACTGAAGCTTTCTTT
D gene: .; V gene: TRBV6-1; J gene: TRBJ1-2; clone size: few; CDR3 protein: CASSEMVTASGYTF; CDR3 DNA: TGTGCCAGCAGTGAGATGGTGACAGCGTCTGGCTACACCTTC
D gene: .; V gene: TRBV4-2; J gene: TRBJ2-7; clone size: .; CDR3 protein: CASSHKSGVRSYEQYF; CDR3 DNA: TGTGCCAGCAGCCATAAATCCGGGGTTAGGTCCTACGAGCAGTACTTC
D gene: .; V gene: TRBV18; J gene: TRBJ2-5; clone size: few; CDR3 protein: CASSLWQGYEETQYF; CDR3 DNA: TGTGCCAGCTCACTCTGGCAGGGATATGAAGAGACCCAGTACTTC
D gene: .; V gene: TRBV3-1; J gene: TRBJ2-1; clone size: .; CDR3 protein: CASSSTEGLLQFF; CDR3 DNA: TGTGCCAGCAGCTCAACGGAGGGCCTACTGCAGTTCTTC
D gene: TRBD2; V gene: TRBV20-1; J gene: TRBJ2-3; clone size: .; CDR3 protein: CSAHIPSGGTDTQYF; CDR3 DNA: TGCAGTGCACACATACCTAGCGGGGGCACAGATACGCAGTATTTT
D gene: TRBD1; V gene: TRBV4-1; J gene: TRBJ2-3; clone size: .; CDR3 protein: CASNYRLLTGDSTDTQYF; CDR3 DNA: TGCGCCAGCAACTATAGGCTTTTAACAGGGGACAGCACAGATACGCAGTATTTT
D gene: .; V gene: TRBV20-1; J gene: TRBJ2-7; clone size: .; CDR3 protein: CSVRAFPYEQYF; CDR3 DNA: TGCAGTGTACGGGCCTTCCCCTACGAGCAGTACTTC
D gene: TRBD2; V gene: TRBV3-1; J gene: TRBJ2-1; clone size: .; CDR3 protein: CASSGGRGANNEQFF; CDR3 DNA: TGTGCCAGCAGCGGAGGGCGGGGGGCCAACAATGAGCAGTTCTTC
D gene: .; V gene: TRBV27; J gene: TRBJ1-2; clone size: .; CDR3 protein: CTSGPPGSFYGYTF; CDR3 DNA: TGTACCAGCGGCCCTCCGGGGTCCTTCTATGGCTACACCTTC
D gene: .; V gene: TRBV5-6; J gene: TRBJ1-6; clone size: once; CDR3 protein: CASSATPQGRSLHF; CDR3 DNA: TGTGCCAGCAGCGCTACCCCACAGGGTAGGTCCCTCCACTTT
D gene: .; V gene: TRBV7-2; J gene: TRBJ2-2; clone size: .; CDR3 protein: CASSFSGSPGGELFF; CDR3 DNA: TGTGCCAGCAGCTTTTCAGGGTCCCCGGGCGGGGAGCTGTTTTTT
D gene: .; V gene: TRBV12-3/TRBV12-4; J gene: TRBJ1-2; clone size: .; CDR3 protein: CASSLTLVYGYTF; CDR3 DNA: TGTGCCAGCAGCTTGACACTCGTCTATGGCTACACCTTC
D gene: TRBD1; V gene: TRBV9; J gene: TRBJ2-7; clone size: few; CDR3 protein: CASSGGTGSPWEQYF; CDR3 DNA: TGTGCCAGCAGCGGCGGGACAGGTTCCCCCTGGGAGCAGTACTTC
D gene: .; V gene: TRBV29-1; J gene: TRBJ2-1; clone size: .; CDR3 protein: CSQDRYNEQFF; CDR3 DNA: TGCAGCCAGGACCGGTACAATGAGCAGTTCTTC
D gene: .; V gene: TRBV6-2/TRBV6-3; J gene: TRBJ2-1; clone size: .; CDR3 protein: CASIWGAGSYNEQFF; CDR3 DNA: TGTGCCAGCATTTGGGGGGCAGGGTCCTACAATGAGCAGTTCTTC
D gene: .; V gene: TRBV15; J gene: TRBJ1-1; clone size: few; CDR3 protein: CATSRDLDTEAFF; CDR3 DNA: TGTGCCACCAGCAGAGATCTTGACACTGAAGCTTTCTTT
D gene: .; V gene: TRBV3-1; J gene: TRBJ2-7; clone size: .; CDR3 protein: CASSTRGSGHYEQYF; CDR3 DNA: TGTGCCAGCAGCACCCGGGGCAGTGGGCACTACGAGCAGTACTTC
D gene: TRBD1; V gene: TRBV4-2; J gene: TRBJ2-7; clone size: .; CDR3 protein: CASSQEGQGLYEQYF; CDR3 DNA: TGTGCCAGCAGCCAAGAGGGACAGGGGTTATACGAGCAGTACTTC
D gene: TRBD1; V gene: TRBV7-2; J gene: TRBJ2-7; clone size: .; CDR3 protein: CASSPAPDRVRLGEQYF; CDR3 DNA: TGTGCCAGCAGCCCGGCCCCTGACAGGGTCCGGTTGGGCGAGCAGTACTTC
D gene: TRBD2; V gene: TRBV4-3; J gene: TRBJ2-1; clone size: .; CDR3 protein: CASSLTSGKYNEQFF; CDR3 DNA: TGCGCCAGCAGCCTTACTAGCGGTAAATACAATGAGCAGTTCTTC
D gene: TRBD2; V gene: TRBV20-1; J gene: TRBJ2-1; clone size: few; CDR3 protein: CSARPPSGGRFSWNEQFF; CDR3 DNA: TGCAGTGCTAGACCCCCTAGCGGGGGGCGATTTTCTTGGAATGAGCAGTTCTTC
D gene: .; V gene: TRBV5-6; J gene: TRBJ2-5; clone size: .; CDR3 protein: CASNGETKETQYF; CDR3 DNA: TGTGCCAGCAACGGTGAAACCAAAGAGACCCAGTACTTC
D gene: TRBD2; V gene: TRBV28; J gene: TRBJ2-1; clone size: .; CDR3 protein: CATWVRGDRDKQFF; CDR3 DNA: TGTGCCACGTGGGTGCGGGGGGACCGGGATAAGCAGTTCTTC
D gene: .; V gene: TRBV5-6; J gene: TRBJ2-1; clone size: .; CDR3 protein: CASSLARRIQQFF; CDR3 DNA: TGTGCCAGCAGCTTGGCTCGGAGAATACAGCAGTTCTTC
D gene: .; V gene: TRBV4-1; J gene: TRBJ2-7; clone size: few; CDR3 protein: CASRDTGTYEQYF; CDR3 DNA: TGCGCCAGCAGGGATACAGGGACCTACGAGCAGTACTTC
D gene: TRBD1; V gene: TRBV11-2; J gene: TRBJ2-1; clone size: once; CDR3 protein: CASSLYSPGQGWEENDEQFF; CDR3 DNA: TGTGCCAGCAGCTTGTATTCCCCGGGACAGGGTTGGGAAGAGAACGATGAGCAGTTCTTC
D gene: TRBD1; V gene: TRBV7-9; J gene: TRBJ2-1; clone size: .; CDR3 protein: CASSRLGQSDEQFF; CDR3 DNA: TGTGCCAGCAGCCGATTGGGACAGTCGGATGAGCAGTTCTTC
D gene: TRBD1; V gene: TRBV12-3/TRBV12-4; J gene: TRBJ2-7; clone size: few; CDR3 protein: CASSFWDRDYEQYF; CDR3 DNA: TGTGCCAGCAGTTTCTGGGACAGGGACTACGAGCAGTACTTC
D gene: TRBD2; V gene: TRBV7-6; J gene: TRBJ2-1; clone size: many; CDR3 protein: CASSLVPPGGANEQFF; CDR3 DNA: TGTGCCAGCAGCTTAGTTCCCCCCGGGGGGGCCAATGAGCAGTTCTTC
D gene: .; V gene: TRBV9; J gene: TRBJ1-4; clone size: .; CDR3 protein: CASSVLPRPGVVANEKLFF; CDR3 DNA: TGTGCCAGCAGCGTACTTCCGAGACCGGGGGTTGTAGCTAATGAAAAACTGTTTTTT
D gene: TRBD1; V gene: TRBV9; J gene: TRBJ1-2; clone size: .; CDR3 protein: CASSVAYYPGGSGYTF; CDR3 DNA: TGTGCCAGCAGCGTAGCCTATTACCCAGGGGGCTCGGGCTACACCTTC